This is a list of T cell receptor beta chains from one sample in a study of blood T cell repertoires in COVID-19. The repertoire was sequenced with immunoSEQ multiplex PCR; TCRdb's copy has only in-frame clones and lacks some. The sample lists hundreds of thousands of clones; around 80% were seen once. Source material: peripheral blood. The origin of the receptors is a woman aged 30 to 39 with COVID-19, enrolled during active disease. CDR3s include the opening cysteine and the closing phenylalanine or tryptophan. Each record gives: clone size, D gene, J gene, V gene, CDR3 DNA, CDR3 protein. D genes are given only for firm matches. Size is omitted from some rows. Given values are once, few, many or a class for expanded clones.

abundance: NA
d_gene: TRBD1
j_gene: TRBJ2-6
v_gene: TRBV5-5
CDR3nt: TGTGCCAGCAGCTTGGTTGGGGACAGGGGGTTCTCTGGGGCCAACGTCCTGACTTTC
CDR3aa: CASSLVGDRGFSGANVLTF

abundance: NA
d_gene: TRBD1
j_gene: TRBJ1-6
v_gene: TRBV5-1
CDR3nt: TGCGCCAGCAGCTTGGGGGACAGCTCCTATAATTCACCCCTCCACTTT
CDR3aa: CASSLGDSSYNSPLHF

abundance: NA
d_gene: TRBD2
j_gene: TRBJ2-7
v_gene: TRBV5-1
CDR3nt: TGCGCCAGCAGCCCGGGACTAGCGGGGCCCTACGAGCAGTACTTC
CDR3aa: CASSPGLAGPYEQYF

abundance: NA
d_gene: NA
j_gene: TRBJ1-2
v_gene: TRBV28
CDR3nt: TGTGCCAGCAGTTTAGGCGGGGCTAACTATGGCTACACCTTC
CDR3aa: CASSLGGANYGYTF

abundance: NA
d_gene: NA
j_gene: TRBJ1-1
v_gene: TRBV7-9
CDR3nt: TGTGCCAGCAGCTTTAAGGGGTCCACTGAAGCTTTCTTT
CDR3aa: CASSFKGSTEAFF

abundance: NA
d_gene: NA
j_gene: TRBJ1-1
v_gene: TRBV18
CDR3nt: TGTGCCAGCTCACTTACAGAGAACACTGAAGCTTTCTTT
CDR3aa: CASSLTENTEAFF

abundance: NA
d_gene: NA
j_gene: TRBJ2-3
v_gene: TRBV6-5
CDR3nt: TGTGCCAGCAGTTACTCTACAGTCCCGACAGATACGCAGTATTTT
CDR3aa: CASSYSTVPTDTQYF

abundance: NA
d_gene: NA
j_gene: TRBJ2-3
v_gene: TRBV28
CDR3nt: TGTGCCAGCAGTTTAGGTTCGGGGGTCACAGATACGCAGTATTTT
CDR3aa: CASSLGSGVTDTQYF

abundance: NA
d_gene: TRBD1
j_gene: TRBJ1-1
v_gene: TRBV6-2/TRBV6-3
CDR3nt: TGTGCCAGCAGTTACCTACCTCAGGGGACAGGGATGAACACTGAAGCTTTCTTT
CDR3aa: CASSYLPQGTGMNTEAFF

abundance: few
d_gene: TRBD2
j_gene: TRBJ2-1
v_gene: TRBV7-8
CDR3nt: TGTGCCAGCAGCATGACTAGCGGACACTACAATGAGCAGTTCTTC
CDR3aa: CASSMTSGHYNEQFF

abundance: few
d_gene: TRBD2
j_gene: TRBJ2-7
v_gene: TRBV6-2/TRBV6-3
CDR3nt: TGTGCCAGCAGTCAGGGGACTAGCGGCTACGAGCAGTACTTC
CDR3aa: CASSQGTSGYEQYF

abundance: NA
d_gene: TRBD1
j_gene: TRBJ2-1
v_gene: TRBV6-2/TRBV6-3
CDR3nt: TGTGCCAGCAGTTACTTAAACCAGGGGGATGAGCAGTTCTTC
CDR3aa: CASSYLNQGDEQFF

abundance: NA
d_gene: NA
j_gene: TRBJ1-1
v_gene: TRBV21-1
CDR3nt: TGTGCCAGCAGCTCTCGTCAGGGGTTTCGCACTGAAGCTTTCTTT
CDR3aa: CASSSRQGFRTEAFF

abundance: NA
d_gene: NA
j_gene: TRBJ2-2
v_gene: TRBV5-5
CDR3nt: TGTGCCAGCAGCTTGGATCCGTTTAGCGAGAACACCGGGGAGCTGTTTTTT
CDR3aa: CASSLDPFSENTGELFF

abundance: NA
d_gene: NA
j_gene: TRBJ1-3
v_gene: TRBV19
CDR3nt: TGTGCCAGTAGTATCCCGGACAGATTGAGCTCTGGAAACACCATATATTTT
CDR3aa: CASSIPDRLSSGNTIYF

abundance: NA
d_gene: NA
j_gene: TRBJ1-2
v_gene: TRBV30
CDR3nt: TGTGCCTGGAGTGTCGCCCTAGGAGGGTATGGCTACACCTTC
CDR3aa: CAWSVALGGYGYTF

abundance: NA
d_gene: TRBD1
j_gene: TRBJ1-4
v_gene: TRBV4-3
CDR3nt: TGCGCCAGCAGCCAAGTTATCGGGACAGGGGATGAAAAACTGTTTTTT
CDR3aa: CASSQVIGTGDEKLFF

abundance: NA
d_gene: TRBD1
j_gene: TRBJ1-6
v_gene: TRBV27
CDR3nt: TGTGCCAGCAGTCCGACAGGGAGCTCACCCCTCCACTTT
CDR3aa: CASSPTGSSPLHF

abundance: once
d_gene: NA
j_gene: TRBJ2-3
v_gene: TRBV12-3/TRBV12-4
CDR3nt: TGTGCCAGCAGTTTTTACACAGATACGCAGTATTTT
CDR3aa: CASSFYTDTQYF

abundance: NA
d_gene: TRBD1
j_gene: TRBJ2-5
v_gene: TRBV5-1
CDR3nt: TGCGCCAGCAGCTGGGGACAGGGGGTTCGAGAGACCCAGTACTTC
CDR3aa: CASSWGQGVRETQYF

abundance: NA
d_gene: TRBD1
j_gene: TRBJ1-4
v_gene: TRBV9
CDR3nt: TGTGCCAGCAGCGTAGACCGACAGGGCGGAAATGAAAAACTGTTTTTT
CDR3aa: CASSVDRQGGNEKLFF

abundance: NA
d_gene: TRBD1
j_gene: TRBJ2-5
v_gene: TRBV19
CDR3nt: TGTGCCAGTGGCTGGACAGGGGGCGAGACCCAGTACTTC
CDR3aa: CASGWTGGETQYF

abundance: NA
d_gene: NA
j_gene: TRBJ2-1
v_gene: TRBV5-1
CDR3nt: TGCGCCAGCAGCTTGGGTCGGGGTGAGCAGTTCTTC
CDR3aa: CASSLGRGEQFF

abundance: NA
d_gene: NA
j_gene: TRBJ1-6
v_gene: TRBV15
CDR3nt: TGTGCCACCAGCGGAGATAACAGGGAATCCTATAATTCACCCCTCCACTTT
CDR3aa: CATSGDNRESYNSPLHF

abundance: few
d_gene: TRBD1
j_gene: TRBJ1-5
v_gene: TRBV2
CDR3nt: TGTGCCAGCAGTGAAGCCCGACAGGGGGCCGGTCAGCCCCAGCATTTT
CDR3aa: CASSEARQGAGQPQHF

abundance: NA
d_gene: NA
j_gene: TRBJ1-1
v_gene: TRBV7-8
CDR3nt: TGTGCCAGCAGCTTAGCAGGGTGGGACTACATGAACACTGAAGCTTTCTTT
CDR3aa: CASSLAGWDYMNTEAFF

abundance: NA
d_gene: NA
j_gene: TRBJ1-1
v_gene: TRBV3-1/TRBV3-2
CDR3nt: TGTGCCAGCAGCCAAGATACTGCCGGGAGGTTGAACACTGAAGCTTTCTTT
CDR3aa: CASSQDTAGRLNTEAFF

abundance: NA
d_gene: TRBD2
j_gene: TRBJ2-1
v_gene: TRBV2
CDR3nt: TGTGCCAGCAGTCGCGGACTAGCGGGAGCGGATGAGCAGTTCTTC
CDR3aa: CASSRGLAGADEQFF

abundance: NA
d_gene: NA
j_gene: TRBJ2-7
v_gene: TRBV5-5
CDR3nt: TGTGCCAGCAGCTTCGGCTCCTACGAGCAGTACTTC
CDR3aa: CASSFGSYEQYF

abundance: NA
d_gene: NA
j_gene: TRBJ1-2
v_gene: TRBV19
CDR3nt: TGTGCCAGTAGTATAGATCTGCGGGGGCCTTGGGGCTACACCTTC
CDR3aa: CASSIDLRGPWGYTF